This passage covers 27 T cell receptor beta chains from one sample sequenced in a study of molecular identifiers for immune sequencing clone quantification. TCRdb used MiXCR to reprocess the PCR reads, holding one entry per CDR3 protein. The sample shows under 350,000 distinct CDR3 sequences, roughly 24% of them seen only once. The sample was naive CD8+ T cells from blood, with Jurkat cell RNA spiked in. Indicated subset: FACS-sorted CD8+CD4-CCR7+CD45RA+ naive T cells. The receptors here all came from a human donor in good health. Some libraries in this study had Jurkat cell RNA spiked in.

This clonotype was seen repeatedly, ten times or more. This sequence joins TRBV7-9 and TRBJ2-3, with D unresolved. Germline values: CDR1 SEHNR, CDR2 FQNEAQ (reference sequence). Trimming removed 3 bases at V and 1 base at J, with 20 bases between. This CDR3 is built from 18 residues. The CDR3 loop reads CASSFSRLMAERTDTQYF. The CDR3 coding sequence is TGTGCCAGCAGCTTTAGCCGGCTTATGGCAGAACGCACAGATACGCAGTATTTT.

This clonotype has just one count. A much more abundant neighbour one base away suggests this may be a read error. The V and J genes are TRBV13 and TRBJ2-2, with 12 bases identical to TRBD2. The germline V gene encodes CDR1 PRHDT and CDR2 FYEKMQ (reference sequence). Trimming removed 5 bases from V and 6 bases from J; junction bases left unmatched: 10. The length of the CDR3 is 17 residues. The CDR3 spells CASSTRTSGAFAGELFF. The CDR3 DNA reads TGTGCCAGCAGCACCAGGACTAGCGGGGCTTTCGCCGGGGAGCTGTTTTTT.

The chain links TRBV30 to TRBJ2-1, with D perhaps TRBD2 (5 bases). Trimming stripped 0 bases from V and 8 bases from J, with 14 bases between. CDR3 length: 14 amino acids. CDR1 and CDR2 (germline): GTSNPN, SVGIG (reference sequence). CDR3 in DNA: TGTGCCTGGAGTGTAGGACTCGGAAGGGATGAGCAGTTCTTC. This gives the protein CAWSVGLGRDEQFF. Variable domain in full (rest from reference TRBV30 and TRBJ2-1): SQTIHQWPATLVQPVGSPLSLECTVEGTSNPNLYWYRQAAGRGLQLLFYSVGIGQISSEVPQNLSASRPQDRQFILSSKKLLLSDSGFYLCAWSVGLGRDEQFFGPGTRLTVL.

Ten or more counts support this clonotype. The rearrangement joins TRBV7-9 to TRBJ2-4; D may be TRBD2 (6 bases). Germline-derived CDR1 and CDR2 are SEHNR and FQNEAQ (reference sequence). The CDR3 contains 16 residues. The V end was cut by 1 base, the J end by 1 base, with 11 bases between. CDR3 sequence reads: CASSLVEGPAKNIQYF. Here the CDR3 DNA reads TGTGCCAGCAGCTTAGTGGAGGGCCCTGCCAAAAACATTCAGTACTTC.

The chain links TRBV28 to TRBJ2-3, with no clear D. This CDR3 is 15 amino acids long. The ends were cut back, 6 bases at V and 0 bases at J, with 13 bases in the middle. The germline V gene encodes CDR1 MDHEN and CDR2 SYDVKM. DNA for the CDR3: TGTGCCAGCAGAATACACACCCCTAGCACAGATACGCAGTATTTT. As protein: CASRIHTPSTDTQYF.

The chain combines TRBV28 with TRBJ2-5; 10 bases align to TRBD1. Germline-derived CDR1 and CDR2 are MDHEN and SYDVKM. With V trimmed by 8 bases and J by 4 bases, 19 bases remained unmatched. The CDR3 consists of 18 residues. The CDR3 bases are TGTGCCAGCCCCAAGGTCTCTCCGGGACAGGGGAGGCGAGAGACCCAGTACTTC. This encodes CASPKVSPGQGRRETQYF.

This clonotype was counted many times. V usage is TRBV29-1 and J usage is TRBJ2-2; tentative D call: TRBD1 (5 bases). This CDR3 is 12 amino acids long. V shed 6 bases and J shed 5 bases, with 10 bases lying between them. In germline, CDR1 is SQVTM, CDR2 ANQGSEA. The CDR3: CSVTAGTGELFF. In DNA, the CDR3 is TGCAGCGTCACAGCAGGGACCGGGGAGCTGTTTTTT.

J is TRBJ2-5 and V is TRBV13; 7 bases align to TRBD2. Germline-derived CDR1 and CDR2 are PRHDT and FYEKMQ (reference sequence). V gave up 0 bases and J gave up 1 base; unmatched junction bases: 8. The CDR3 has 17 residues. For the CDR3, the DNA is TGTGCCAGCAGCTTAGGGCTAGCGGTCCAACCCCAAGAGACCCAGTACTTC. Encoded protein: CASSLGLAVQPQETQYF.

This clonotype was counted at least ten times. The DNA of the CDR3 is TGTGCCAGTACACGGATGAACACTGAAGCTTTCTTT. Encoded protein: CASTRMNTEAFF. The rearrangement uses TRBV19 and TRBJ1-1; no clear D. The V and J ends lost 7 bases and 0 bases respectively, with 6 bases between them. Germline CDR1 and CDR2: LNHDA and SQIVND (reference sequence). The CDR3 sequence is 12 residues long.

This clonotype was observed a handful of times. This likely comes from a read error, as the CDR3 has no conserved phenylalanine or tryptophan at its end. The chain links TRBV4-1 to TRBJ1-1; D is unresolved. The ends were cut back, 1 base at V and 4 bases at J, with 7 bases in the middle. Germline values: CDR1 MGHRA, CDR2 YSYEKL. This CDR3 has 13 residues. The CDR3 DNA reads TGCGCCAGCAGCCAAGGGACTCCCACTGAAGCTTTCTCT. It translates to CASSQGTPTEAFS.

DNA of the CDR3: TGTGCCAGCAGCTTAGGGAGGTCCGCTGAAGGGACCCAGTACTTC. Its translation: CASSLGRSAEGTQYF. V gene TRBV13 combines with J gene TRBJ2-5; no reliable D call. Trimming stripped 0 bases from V and 7 bases from J, with 15 bases between. The germline V gene encodes CDR1 PRHDT and CDR2 FYEKMQ (reference sequence). CDR3 length equals 15 residues.

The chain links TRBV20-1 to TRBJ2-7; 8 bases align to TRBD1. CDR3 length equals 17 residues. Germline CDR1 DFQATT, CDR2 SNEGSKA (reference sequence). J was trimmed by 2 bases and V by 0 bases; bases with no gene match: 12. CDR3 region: CSARDLAGGRPAYEQYF. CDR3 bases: TGCAGTGCTAGAGATTTGGCAGGGGGCCGTCCCGCCTACGAGCAGTACTTC.

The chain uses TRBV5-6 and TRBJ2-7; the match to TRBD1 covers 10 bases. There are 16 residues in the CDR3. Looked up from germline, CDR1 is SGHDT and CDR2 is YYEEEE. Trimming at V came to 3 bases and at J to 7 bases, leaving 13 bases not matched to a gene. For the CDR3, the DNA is TGTGCCAGCAGCTCACCACCCGGGACAGGGGCGGGGGAGCAGTACTTC. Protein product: CASSSPPGTGAGEQYF.

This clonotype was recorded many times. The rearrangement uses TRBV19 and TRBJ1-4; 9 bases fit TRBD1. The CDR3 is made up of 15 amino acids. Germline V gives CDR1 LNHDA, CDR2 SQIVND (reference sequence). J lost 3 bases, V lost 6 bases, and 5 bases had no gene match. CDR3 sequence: CASRLQGAANEKLFF. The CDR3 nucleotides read TGTGCCAGTAGATTACAGGGGGCGGCTAATGAAAAACTGTTTTTT.

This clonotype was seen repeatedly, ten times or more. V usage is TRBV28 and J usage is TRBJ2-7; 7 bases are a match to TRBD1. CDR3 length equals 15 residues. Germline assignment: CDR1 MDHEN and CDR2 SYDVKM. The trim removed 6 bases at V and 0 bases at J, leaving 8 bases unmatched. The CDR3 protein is CASSTLTGPSYEQYF. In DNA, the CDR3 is TGTGCCAGCAGCACATTGACAGGGCCCTCCTACGAGCAGTACTTC.

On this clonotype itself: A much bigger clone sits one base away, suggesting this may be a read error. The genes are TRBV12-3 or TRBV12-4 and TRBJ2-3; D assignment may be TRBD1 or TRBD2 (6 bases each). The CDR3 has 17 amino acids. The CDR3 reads CAGSFNSGARNTDTQYF. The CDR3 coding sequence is TGTGCCGGCAGTTTTAATTCGGGGGCGCGTAACACAGATACGCAGTATTTT.

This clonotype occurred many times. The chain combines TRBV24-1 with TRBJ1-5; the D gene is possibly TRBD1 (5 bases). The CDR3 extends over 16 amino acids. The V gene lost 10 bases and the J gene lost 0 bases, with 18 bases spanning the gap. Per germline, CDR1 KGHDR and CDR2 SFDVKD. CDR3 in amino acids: CATQDSDTYSNQPQHF. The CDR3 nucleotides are TGTGCCACACAGGACTCTGACACTTATAGCAATCAGCCCCAGCATTTT.

The CDR3 region has the DNA TGTGCCAGCAGCTTAGTTCGCGGGGGGGTCACAGATACGCAGTATTTT. Translating it yields CASSLVRGGVTDTQYF. This sequence joins TRBV7-9 and TRBJ2-3; 9 bases are shared with TRBD2. With V trimmed by 1 base and J by 2 bases, 4 bases remained unmatched. The CDR3 covers 16 residues. The germline V gene encodes CDR1 SEHNR and CDR2 FQNEAQ (reference sequence).

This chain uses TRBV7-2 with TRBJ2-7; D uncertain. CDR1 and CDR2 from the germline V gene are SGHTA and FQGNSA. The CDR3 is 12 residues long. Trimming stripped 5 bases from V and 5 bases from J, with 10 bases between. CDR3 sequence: CASSIPWDEQYF. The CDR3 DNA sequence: TGTGCCAGCAGCATACCCTGGGACGAGCAGTACTTC.

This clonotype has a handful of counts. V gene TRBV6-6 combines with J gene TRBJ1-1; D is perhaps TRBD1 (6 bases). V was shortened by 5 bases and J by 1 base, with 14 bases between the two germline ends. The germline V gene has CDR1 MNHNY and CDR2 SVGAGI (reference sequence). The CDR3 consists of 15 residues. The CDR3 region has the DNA TGTGCCAGCAGTAAACAGGGTGCAGCGAACACTGAAGCTTTCTTT. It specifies CASSKQGAANTEAFF.

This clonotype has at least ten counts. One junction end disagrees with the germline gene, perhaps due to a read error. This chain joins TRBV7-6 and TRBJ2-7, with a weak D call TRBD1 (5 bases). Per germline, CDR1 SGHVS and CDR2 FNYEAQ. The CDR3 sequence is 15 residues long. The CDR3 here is CASSLGERVSYEQYF. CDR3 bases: TGTGCCAGCAGTTTAGGGGAAAGGGTTTCCTACGAGCAGTACTTC.

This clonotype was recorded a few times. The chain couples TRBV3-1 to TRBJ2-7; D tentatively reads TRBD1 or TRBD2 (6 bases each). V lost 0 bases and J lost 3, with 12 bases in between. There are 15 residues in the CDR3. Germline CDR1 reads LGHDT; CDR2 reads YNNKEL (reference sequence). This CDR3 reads CASSQEGGPLYEQYF. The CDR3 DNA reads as TGTGCCAGCAGCCAAGAAGGGGGGCCCCTCTACGAGCAGTACTTC.

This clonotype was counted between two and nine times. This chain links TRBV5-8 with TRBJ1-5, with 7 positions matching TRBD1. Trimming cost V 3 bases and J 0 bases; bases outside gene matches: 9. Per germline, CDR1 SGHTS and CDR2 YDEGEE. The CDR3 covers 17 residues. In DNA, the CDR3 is TGTGCCAGCAGCTGGGGGACAGCAACTTATAGCAATCAGCCCCAGCATTTT. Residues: CASSWGTATYSNQPQHF.

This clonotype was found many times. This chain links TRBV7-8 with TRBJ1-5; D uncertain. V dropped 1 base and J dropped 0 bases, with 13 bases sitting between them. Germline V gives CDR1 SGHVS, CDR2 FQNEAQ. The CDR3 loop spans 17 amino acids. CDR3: CASSLVVSGYSNQPQHF. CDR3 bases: TGTGCCAGCAGCTTAGTTGTGTCTGGGTATAGCAATCAGCCCCAGCATTTT.

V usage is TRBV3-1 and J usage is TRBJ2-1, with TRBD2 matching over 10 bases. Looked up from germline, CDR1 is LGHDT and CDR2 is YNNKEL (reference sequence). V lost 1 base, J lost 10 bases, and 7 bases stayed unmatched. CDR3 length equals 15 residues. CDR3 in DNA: TGTGCCAGCAGCCAAGTCCGAGGACTAGCGGAGGAGCAGTTCTTC. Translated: CASSQVRGLAEEQFF.

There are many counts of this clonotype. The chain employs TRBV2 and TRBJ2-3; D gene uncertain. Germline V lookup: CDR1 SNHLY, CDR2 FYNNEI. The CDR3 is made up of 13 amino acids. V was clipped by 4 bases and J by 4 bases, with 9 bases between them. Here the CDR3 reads CASSVRVADTQYF. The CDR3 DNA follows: TGTGCCAGCAGTGTACGGGTCGCAGATACGCAGTATTTT. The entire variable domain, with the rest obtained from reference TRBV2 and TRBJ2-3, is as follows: EPEVTQTPSHQVTQMGQEVILRCVPISNHLYFYWYRQILGQKVEFLVSFYNNEISEKSEIFDDQFSVERPDGSNFTLKIRSTKLEDSAMYFCASSVRVADTQYFGPGTRLTVL.

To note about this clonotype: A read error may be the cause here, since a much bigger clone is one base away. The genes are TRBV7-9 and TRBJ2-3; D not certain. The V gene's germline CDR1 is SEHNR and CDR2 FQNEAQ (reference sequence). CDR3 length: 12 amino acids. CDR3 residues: CVSSYNTDTQYF. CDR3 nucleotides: TGTGTCAGCAGCTACAATACAGATACGCAGTATTTT.